The sample holds a few counts of the clone carrying this TCR beta chain. Its antigen is currently unknown. This specimen belongs to a study of blood T cells in healthy people across ages. General study results and limits: While age rose, TCR beta diversity per million T cells dropped in a roughly linear way. Researchers deemed the diversity estimates from one million T cells underestimates.

Germline-derived CDR1 and CDR2 are MGHRA and YSYEKL. There are 13 residues in the CDR3. Trimming removed 4 bases at V and 6 bases at J, with 12 bases between. Alongside a J-beta primer mix, a sample-barcoded 5' primer served in a second PCR lasting about 7 to 12 cycles. TCRdb reprocessed the 5' RACE reads via MiXCR and lists one record per CDR3 protein. Among 700,000 or so distinct CDR3 sequences listed, roughly 41% were seen once. This sequence was found in an older man in good health. The specimen was blood. V and J are TRBV4-1 and TRBJ1-2; D unresolved. The CDR3 sequence: CASSPLATNGYTF. DNA for the CDR3: TGCGCCAGCAGCCCATTGGCGACGAATGGCTACACCTTC.